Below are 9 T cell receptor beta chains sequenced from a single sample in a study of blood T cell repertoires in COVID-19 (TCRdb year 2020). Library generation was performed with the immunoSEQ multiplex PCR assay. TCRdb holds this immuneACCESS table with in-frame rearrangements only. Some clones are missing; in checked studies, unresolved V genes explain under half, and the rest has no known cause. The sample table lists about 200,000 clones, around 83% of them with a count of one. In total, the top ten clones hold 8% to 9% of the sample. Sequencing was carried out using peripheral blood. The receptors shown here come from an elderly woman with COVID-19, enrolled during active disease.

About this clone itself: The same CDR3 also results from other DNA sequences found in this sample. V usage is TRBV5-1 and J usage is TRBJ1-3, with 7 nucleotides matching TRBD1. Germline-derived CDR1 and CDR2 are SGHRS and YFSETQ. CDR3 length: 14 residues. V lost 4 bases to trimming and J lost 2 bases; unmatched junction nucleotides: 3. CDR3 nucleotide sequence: TGCGCCAGCAGCCCCGGGACAGCTGGAAACACCATATATTTT. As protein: CASSPGTAGNTIYF.

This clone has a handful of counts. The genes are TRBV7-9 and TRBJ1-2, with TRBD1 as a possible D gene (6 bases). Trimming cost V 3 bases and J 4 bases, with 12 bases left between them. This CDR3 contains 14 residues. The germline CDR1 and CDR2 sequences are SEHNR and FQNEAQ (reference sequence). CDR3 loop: CASSFSGTSYGYTF. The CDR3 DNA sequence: TGTGCCAGCAGCTTCTCCGGGACAAGCTATGGCTACACCTTC.

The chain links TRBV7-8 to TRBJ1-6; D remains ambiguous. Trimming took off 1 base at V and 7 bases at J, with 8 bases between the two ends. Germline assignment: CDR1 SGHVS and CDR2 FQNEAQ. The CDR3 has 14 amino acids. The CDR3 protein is CASSLVAGNSPLHF. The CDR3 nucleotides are TGTGCCAGCAGCTTAGTTGCCGGGAATTCACCCCTCCACTTT.

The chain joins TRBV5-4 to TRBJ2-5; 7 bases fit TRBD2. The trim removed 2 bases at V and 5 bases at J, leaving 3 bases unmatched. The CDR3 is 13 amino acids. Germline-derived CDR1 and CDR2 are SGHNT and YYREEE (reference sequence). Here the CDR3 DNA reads TGTGCCAGCAGCTTAGCGGGGAGTGAGACCCAGTACTTC. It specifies CASSLAGSETQYF.

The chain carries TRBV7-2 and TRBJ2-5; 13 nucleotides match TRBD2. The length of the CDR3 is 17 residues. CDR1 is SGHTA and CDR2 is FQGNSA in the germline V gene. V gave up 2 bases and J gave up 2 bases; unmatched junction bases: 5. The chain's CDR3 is CASSLLTSGGVQETQYF. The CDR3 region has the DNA TGTGCCAGCAGCTTATTAACTAGCGGGGGGGTACAAGAGACCCAGTACTTC.

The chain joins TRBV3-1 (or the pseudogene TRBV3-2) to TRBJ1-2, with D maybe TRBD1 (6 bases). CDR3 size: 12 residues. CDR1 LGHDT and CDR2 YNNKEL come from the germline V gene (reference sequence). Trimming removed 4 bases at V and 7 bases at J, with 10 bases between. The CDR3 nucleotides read TGTGCCAGCAGCCTACAGGGCTCTGGCTACACCTTC. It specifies CASSLQGSGYTF.

The CDR3 is CASSARQGASGNTIYF. The CDR3, as DNA: TGTGCCAGCAGCGCCAGACAGGGGGCGTCCGGAAACACCATATATTTT. V is TRBV9 and J is TRBJ1-3; 10 bases align to TRBD1. The V gene end was trimmed by 3 bases and the J gene end by 4 bases; junction bases not matched to a gene: 7. Germline CDR1 SGDLS, CDR2 YYNGEE. The CDR3 contains 16 residues.

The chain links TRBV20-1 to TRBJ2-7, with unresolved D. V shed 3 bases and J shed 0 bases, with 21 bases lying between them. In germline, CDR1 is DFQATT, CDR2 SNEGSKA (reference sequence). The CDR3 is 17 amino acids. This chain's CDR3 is CSASSTASPTSSYEQYF. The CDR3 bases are TGCAGTGCTAGTTCGACTGCCTCTCCTACGAGCTCCTACGAGCAGTACTTC.

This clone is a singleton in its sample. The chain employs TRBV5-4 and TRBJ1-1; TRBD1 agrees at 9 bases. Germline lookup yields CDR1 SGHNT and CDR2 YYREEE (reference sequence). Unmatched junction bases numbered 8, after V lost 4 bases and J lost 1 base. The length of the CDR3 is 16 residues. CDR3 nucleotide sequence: TGTGCCAGCAGCCCGCCACAGGGGGCGAGGAACACTGAAGCTTTCTTT. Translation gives CASSPPQGARNTEAFF.